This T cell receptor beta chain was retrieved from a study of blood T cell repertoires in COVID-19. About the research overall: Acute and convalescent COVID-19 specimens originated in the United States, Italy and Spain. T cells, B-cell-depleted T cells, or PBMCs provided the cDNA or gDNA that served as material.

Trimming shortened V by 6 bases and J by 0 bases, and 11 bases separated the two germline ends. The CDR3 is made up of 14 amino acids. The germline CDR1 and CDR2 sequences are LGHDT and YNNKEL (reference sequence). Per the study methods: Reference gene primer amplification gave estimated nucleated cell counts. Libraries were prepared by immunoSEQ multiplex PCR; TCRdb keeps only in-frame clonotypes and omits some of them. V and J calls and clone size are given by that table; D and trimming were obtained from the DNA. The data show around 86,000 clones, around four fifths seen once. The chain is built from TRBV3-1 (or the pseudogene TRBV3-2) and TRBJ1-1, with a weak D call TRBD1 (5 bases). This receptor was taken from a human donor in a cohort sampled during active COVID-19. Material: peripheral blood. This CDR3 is CASRKGGVNTEAFF. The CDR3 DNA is TGTGCCAGCAGGAAGGGAGGGGTGAACACTGAAGCTTTCTTT.